This TCR beta chain was captured in a study of blood T cell repertoires in COVID-19. Study at large: T cells, B-cell-depleted T cells, or PBMCs supplied cDNA or gDNA.

Trimming cost V 4 bases and J 4 bases; bases outside gene matches: 3. Germline lookup yields CDR1 MNHNY and CDR2 SVGAGI (reference sequence). This CDR3 spans 13 amino acids. How the authors handled the data: It was from reference gene primer amplification that nucleated cell counts were estimated. Assay: immunoSEQ multiplex PCR; the TCRdb copy retains only in-frame clones and omits some. That table is the source of V, J and clone size, and D and trimming were worked out from the DNA. The sample includes approximately 250,000 clones, about 86% of them seen just once. V is TRBV6-6 and J is TRBJ2-5; 7 nucleotides line up with TRBD2. The sequence was collected from a man aged 18 to 29 with active or convalescent COVID-19. Sequencing used peripheral blood. The chain's CDR3 is CASSLAGRETQYF. As DNA, the CDR3 is TGTGCCAGCAGTTTAGCGGGCAGAGAGACCCAGTACTTC.